Given below is one T cell receptor (beta chain) in context. The source of the sample is a study of blood T cell repertoires in COVID-19. Sequencing was performed with immunoSEQ multiplex PCR; in TCRdb, only in-frame clones are kept and a portion is missing. The sample lists 250,000 to 350,000 clones, more than 90% occurring once. Germline CDR1 and CDR2: MNHEY and SMNVEV (reference sequence). V lost 5 bases and J lost 1; bases outside the gene matches: 11. The CDR3 length is 19 residues. V usage is TRBV27 and J usage is TRBJ2-6, with TRBD1 identical over 10 bases. What was sequenced was PBMCs or T cells enriched from blood (not recorded which). This clonotype was sampled from a woman between 25 and 40 years old who had recovered from COVID-19. CDR3 DNA sequence: TGTGCCAGCAGTGCAAAGCCGACAGGGGGCGGGTCTGGGGCCAACGTCCTGACTTTC. The encoded protein is CASSAKPTGGGSGANVLTF.